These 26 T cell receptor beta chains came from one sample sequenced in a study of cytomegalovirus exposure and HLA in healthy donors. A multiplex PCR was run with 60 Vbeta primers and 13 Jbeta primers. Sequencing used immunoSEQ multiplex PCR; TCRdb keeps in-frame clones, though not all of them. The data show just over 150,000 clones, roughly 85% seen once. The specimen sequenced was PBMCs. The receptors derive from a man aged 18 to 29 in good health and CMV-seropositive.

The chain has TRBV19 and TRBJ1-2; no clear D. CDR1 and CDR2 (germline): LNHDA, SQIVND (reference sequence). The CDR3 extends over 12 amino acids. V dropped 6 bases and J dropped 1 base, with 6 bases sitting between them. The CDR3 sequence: CASRTFNYGYTF. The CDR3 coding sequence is TGTGCCAGTAGGACATTTAACTATGGCTACACCTTC.

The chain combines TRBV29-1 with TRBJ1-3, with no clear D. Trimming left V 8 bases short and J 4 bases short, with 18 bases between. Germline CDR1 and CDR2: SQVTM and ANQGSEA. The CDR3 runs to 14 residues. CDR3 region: CSFTGPRSGNTIYF. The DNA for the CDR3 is TGCAGCTTCACCGGTCCTAGGAGCGGAAACACCATATATTTT. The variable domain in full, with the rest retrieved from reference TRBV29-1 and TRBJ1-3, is SAVISQKPSRDICQRGTSLTIQCQVDSQVTMMFWYRQQPGQSLTLIATANQGSEATYESGFVIDKFPISRPNLTFSTLTVSNMSPEDSSIYLCSFTGPRSGNTIYFGEGSWLTVV.

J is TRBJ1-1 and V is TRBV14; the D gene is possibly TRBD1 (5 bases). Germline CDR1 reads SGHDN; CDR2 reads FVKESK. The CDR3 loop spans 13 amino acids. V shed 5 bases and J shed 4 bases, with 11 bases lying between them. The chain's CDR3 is CASSEWGVTEAFF. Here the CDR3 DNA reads TGTGCCAGCAGCGAGTGGGGGGTCACTGAAGCTTTCTTT.

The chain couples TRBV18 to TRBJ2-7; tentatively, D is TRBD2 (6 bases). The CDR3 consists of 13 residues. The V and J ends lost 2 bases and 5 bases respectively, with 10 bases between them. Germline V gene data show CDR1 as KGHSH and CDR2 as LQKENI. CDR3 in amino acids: CASSPGTVDEQYF. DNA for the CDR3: TGTGCCAGCTCACCAGGGACTGTGGACGAGCAGTACTTC. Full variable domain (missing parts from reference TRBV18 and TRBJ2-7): NAGVMQNPRHLVRRRGQEARLRCSPMKGHSHVYWYRQLPEEGLKFMVYLQKENIIDESGMPKERFSAEFPKEGPSILRIQQVVRGDSAAYFCASSPGTVDEQYFGPGTRLTVT.

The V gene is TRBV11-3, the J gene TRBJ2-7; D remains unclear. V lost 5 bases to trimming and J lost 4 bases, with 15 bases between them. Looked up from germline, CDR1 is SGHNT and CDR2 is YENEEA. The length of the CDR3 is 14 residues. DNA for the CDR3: TGTGCCAGCAGCCCCCCAGGTAGAGTGTACGAGCAGTACTTC. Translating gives CASSPPGRVYEQYF.

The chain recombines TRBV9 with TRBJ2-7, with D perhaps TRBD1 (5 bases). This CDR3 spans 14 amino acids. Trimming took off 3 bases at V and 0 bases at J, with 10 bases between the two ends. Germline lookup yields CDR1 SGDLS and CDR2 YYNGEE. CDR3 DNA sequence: TGTGCCAGCAGCGCAGACAGTAGCTCCTACGAGCAGTACTTC. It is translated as CASSADSSSYEQYF.

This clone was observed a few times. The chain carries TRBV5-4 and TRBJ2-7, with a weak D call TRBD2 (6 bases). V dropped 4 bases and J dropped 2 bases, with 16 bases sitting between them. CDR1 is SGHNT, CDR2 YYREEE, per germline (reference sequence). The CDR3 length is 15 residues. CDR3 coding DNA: TGTGCCAGCAGCCCGGATATAGGGAGGACCTACGAGCAGTACTTC. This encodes CASSPDIGRTYEQYF.

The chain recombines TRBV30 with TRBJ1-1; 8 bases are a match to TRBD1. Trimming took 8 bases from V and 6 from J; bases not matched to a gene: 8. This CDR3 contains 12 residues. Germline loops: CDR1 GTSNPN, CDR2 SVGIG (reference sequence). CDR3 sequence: CAAKGQESEAFF. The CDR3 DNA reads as TGTGCCGCTAAGGGACAGGAGTCTGAAGCTTTCTTT.

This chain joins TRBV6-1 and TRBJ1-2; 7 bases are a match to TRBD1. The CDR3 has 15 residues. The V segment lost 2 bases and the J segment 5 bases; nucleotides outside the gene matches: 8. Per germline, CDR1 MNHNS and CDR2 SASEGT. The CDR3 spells CASSERGGLSYGYTF. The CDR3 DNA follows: TGTGCCAGCAGTGAAAGAGGGGGCCTCTCTTATGGCTACACCTTC.

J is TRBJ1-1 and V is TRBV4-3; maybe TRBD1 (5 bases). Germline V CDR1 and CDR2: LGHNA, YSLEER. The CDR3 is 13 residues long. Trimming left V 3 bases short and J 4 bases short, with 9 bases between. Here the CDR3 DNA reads TGCGCCAGCAGCCACAGGGATACCACTGAAGCTTTCTTT. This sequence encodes CASSHRDTTEAFF.

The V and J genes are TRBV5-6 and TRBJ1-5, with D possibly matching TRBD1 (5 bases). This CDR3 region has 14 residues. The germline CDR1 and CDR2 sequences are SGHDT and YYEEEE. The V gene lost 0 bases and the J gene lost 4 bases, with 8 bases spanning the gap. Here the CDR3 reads CASSLEGVNQPQHF. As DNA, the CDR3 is TGTGCCAGCAGCTTGGAAGGGGTGAATCAGCCCCAGCATTTT.

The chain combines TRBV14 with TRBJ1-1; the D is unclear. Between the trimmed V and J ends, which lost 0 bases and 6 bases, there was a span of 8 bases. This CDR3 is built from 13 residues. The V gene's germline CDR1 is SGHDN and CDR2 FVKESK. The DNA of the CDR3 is TGTGCCAGCAGCCAAGATTCGCGGGCTGAAGCTTTCTTT. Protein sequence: CASSQDSRAEAFF.

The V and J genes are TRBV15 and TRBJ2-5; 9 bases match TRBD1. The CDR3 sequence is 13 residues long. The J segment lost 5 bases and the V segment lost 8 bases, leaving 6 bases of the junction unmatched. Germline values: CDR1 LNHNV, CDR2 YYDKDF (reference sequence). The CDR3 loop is CATSRDRDETQYF. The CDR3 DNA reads TGTGCCACCTCGAGGGACAGGGACGAGACCCAGTACTTC. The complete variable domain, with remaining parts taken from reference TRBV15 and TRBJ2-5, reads DAMVIQNPRYQVTQFGKPVTLSCSQTLNHNVMYWYQQKSSQAPKLLFHYYDKDFNNEADTPDNFQSRRPNTSFCFLDIRSPGLGDTAMYLCATSRDRDETQYFGPGTRLLVL.

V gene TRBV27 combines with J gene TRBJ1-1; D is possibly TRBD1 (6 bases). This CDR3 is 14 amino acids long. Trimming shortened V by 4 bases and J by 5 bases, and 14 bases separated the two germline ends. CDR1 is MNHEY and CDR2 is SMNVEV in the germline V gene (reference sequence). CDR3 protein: CASSSNRVGTEAFF. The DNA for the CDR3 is TGTGCCAGCAGTTCTAACAGGGTGGGTACTGAAGCTTTCTTT.

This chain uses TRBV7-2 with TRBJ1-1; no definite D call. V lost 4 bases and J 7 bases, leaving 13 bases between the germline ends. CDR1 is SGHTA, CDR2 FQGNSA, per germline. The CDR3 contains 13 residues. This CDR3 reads CASSYTSGVEAFF. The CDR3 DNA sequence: TGTGCCAGCAGCTATACCTCCGGGGTTGAAGCTTTCTTT.

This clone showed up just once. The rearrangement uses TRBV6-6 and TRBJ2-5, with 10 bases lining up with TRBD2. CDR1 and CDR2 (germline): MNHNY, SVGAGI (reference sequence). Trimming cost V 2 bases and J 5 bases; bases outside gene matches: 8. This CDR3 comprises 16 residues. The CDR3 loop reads CASSYRLAGDFETQYF. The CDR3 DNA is TGTGCCAGCAGTTACCGGCTAGCGGGAGACTTCGAGACCCAGTACTTC.

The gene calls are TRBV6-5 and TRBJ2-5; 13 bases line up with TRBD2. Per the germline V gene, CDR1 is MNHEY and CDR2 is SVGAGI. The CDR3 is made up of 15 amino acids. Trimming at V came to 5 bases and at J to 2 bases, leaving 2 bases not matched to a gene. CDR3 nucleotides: TGTGCCAGCAGTCCGGGACTAGCGGGACAAGAGACCCAGTACTTC. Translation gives CASSPGLAGQETQYF.

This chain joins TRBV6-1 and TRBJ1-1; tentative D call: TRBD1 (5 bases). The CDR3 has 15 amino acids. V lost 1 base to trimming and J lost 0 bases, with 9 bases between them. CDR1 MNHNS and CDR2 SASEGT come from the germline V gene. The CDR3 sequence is CASSEVGALNTEAFF. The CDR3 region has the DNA TGTGCCAGCAGTGAAGTAGGGGCACTGAACACTGAAGCTTTCTTT.

CDR3 bases: TGTGCCAGCGCGGACTCCCCGGGGTCATACGAGCAGTACTTC. It yields the protein CASADSPGSYEQYF. The V gene is TRBV5-4, the J gene TRBJ2-7; a possible D gene is TRBD2 (5 bases). V gave up 7 bases and J gave up 4 bases, with 18 bases separating them. The CDR3 is 14 residues long. Germline V gene data show CDR1 as SGHNT and CDR2 as YYREEE (reference sequence).

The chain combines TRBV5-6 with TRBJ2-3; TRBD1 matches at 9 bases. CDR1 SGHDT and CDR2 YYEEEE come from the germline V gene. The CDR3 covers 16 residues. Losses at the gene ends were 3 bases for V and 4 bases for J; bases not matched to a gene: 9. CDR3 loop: CASSWRTGEVPDTQYF. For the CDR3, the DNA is TGTGCCAGCAGCTGGCGGACAGGGGAGGTCCCAGATACGCAGTATTTT.

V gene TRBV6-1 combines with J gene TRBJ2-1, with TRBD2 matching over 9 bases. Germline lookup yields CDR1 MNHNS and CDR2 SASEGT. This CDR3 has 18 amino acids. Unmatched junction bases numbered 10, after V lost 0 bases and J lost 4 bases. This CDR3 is CASSEARVAGVGYNEQFF. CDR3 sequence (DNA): TGTGCCAGCAGTGAAGCGCGAGTAGCGGGGGTTGGGTACAATGAGCAGTTCTTC.

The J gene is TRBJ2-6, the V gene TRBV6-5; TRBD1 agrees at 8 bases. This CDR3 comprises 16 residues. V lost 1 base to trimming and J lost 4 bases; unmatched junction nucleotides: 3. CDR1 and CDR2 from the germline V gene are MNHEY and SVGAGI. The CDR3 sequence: CASSYWTGTGANVLTF. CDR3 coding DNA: TGTGCCAGCAGTTACTGGACAGGGACCGGGGCCAACGTCCTGACTTTC.

The CDR3 region is CASAGDETQYF. CDR3 sequence (DNA): TGTGCCAGCGCGGGGGACGAGACCCAGTACTTC. The chain recombines TRBV2 with TRBJ2-5; 7 bases match TRBD2. With V trimmed by 8 bases and J by 5 bases, 2 bases remained unmatched. Germline CDR1 and CDR2: SNHLY and FYNNEI. CDR3 length: 11 amino acids.

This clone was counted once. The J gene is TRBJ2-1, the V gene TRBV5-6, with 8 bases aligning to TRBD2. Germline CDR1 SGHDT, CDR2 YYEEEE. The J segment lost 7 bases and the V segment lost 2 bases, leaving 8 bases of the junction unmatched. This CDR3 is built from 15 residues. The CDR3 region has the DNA TGTGCCAGCAGCTTCCTAACGGGGGGGATGAATGAGCAGTTCTTC. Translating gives CASSFLTGGMNEQFF.

In DNA, the CDR3 is TGTGCCAGCAGTTTAGGGCCAGGGGTATCTGGCTACACCTTC. The encoded protein is CASSLGPGVSGYTF. The rearrangement links TRBV27 to TRBJ1-2, with TRBD1 as a possible D gene (6 bases). The V end was cut by 2 bases, the J end by 7 bases, with 14 bases between. This CDR3 is 14 amino acids long. Germline CDR1 and CDR2: MNHEY and SMNVEV (reference sequence).

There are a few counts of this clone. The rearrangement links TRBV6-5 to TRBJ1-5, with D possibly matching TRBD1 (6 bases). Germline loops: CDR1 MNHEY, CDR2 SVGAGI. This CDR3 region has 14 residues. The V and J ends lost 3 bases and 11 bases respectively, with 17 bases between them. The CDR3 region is CASSYDQGSRSQHF. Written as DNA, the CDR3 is TGTGCCAGCAGTTATGACCAGGGGAGTAGGTCCCAGCATTTT.